The next 10 T cell receptor beta chains were all read from a single sample in a study of CXCR3-negative and CXCR3-positive naive CD8 T cells. UMI-labeled 5' RACE TRB cDNA libraries were prepared from the cells. No DNA is given; TCRdb re-called the 5' RACE reads and lists each CDR3 protein once. The specimen's table records roughly 56,000 distinct CDR3 sequences. Material: naive CXCR3- CD8+ T cells from blood. The sample's subset: CD45RO-CCR7+CD27+CD95- naive CD8+ T cells lacking CXCR3 (TNR3-). These receptor sequences come from a human donor in good health. Some clones in this sample may be carry-over from other donors' samples.

The J gene is TRBJ1-2, the V gene TRBV14; TCRdb names TRBD1, which stays unverified in the absence of DNA. Germline CDR1 SGHDN, CDR2 FVKESK. There are 18 residues in the CDR3. The CDR3 reads CASSQFNWGQGSIPGYTF.

The V gene is TRBV15, the J gene TRBJ2-3; TCRdb indicates TRBD2, and absent DNA this call remains unverified. This CDR3 has 15 amino acids. CDR1 is LNHNV, CDR2 YYDKDF, per germline (reference sequence). CDR3 in amino acids: CATSREAGATDTQYF.

The J gene is TRBJ2-7, the V gene TRBV9; the D call of TRBD2 rests on TCRdb alone, since no DNA is present to check it. The CDR3 is 14 amino acids. Germline loops: CDR1 SGDLS, CDR2 YYNGEE. CDR3 amino acids: CASSVGGGPYEQYF.

The V call is TRBV28, the J call TRBJ1-1. The CDR3 sequence is 11 residues long. Germline CDR1 MDHEN, CDR2 SYDVKM. The CDR3 loop is CASSPNTEAFF.

V gene TRBV21-1 combines with J gene TRBJ1-5; without DNA, the TCRdb call of TRBD1 cannot be checked. TRBV21-1 is a pseudogene. The CDR3 totals 15 residues. CDR3: CASSLGQHSNQPQHF.

J is TRBJ2-1 and V is TRBV10-3. This CDR3 spans 12 amino acids. The germline CDR1 and CDR2 sequences are ENHRY and SYGVKD. The CDR3 loop is CAIRGSQDEQFF.

The chain links TRBV4-2 to TRBJ1-1. Germline V gene data show CDR1 as LGHNA and CDR2 as YNFKEQ. The CDR3 extends over 15 amino acids. The chain's CDR3 is CASSPGTSEGTEAFF.

The chain has TRBV28 and TRBJ2-1; TCRdb selects TRBD2, and the lack of DNA leaves this call unchecked. The CDR3 spans 13 residues. Germline CDR1 reads MDHEN; CDR2 reads SYDVKM. The CDR3 is CAGGGGSYNEQFF.

This chain joins TRBV4-3 and TRBJ2-7; TCRdb lists TRBD1, though no DNA is available to test this call. The V gene's germline CDR1 is LGHNA and CDR2 YSLEER. The CDR3 has 14 amino acids. The CDR3 protein is CASSPTEGAYEQYF.

The chain couples TRBV5-1 to TRBJ2-1. CDR1 is SGHRS, CDR2 YFSETQ, per germline. There are 15 residues in the CDR3. The CDR3 sequence is CASRSGQGPYNEQFF.